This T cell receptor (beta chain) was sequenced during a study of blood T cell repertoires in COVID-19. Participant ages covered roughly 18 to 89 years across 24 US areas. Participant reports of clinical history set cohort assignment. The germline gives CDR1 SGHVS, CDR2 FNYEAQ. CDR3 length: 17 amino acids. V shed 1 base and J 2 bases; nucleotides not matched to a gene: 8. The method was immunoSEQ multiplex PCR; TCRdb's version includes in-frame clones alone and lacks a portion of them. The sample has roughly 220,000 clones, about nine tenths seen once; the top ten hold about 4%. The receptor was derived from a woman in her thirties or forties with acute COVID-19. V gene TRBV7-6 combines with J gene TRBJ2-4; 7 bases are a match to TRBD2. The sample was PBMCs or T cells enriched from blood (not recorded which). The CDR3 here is CASSLGPPGGTKNIQYF. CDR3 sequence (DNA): TGTGCCAGCAGCTTAGGGCCCCCGGGGGGTACCAAAAACATTCAGTACTTC.